The source of this T cell receptor beta chain is a study of siplizumab effects on memory and regulatory T cells. Regarding the study as a whole: Naive T cells seemed more diverse than memory cells and seemed major alloresponse contributors. Where siplizumab was present, mappable alloreactive CD4+ clones averaged 68.8% Treg-derived, compared with 25% to 30% in controls. Unstimulated subsets captured only a minor fraction of alloreactive clones.

Assays captured around 97,000 TCR templates per sample. The repertoire was sequenced with immunoSEQ multiplex PCR; TCRdb's copy has only in-frame clones and lacks some. The table has around 94,000 clones, more than 85% seen once. Germline CDR1 reads SGHNT; CDR2 reads YYREEE (reference sequence). The germline V and J ends were trimmed by 1 base and 7 bases, with 20 bases remaining between them. This CDR3 spans 17 amino acids. A remark on this clone: Its antigen is as yet unknown.

The V and J genes are TRBV5-4 and TRBJ2-2; a weak D match, TRBD2 (6 bases). The sequence was obtained from a human donor in good health. Sequencing was carried out using CD4+ T cells sorted from blood. CDR3 sequence reads: CASSLSGFAGFGGELFF. The DNA of the CDR3 is TGTGCCAGCAGCTTGAGCGGGTTTGCGGGGTTTGGCGGGGAGCTGTTTTTT.